This entry features one TCR beta chain sequence. The CDR3 has 13 residues. V was clipped by 7 bases and J by 3 bases; unmatched bases: 5. Per germline, CDR1 SGHNT and CDR2 YYREEE (reference sequence). This entry comes from a study of blood T cell repertoires in COVID-19. At the level of the study: Both acute and convalescent COVID-19 samples were obtained from the United States, Italy and Spain.

Per the authors' pipeline: Estimates of nucleated cell counts were drawn from the amplification of reference gene primers. Clones were read by immunoSEQ multiplex PCR, and TCRdb kept only the in-frame ones, dropping some. The DNA was the basis for D and trimming; V, J and clone size are from that table. The repertoire includes 120,000 or so clones, around 80% of them detected once, and 3.8% sits in the top ten. The sequence derives from a woman aged 45-65 years with acute or convalescent COVID-19. The sequenced material came from peripheral blood. The rearrangement joins TRBV5-4 to TRBJ1-2; 8 positions match TRBD1. The CDR3 spells CASGLGQDYGYTF. The DNA of the CDR3 is TGTGCCAGCGGGTTGGGACAGGACTATGGCTACACCTTC.